The 10 T cell receptor beta chains below were found in one sample sequenced in a study of shared clonotypes between healthy human individuals (dated by TCRdb to 2020 to 2022). The library was produced with the immunoSEQ multiplex PCR assay. The immuneACCESS repertoire file appears here via TCRdb, limited to in-frame rearrangements. These files lack a portion of the clones; in checked studies, under half of the deficit traces to unresolved V genes, and the cause of the others is not known. The sample includes roughly 1,800,000 clones, with around 96% observed a single time. Together, the top ten hold 0.95% to 1.5% of the sample. CD8 naive samples were obtained by positive selection for CCR7 among CD45RO-negative cells, yielding a CD45RA+CCR7+ population from which TemRA cells were excluded. The sample was naive CD8+ T cells sorted from blood. Read against the paper, the sample's cell subset or site label means: CD45RA+CCR7+. The receptors here all came from a man aged 18 to 35 in good health.

V is TRBV29-1 and J is TRBJ2-3; 7 bases are shared with TRBD1. Germline V gives CDR1 SQVTM, CDR2 ANQGSEA. J was trimmed by 3 bases and V by 8 bases; bases with no gene match: 11. This CDR3 spans 14 amino acids. The CDR3 sequence is CSMKGSRGTDTQYF. The DNA for the CDR3 is TGCAGCATGAAAGGGTCCAGGGGGACAGATACGCAGTATTTT.

V gene TRBV7-6 combines with J gene TRBJ1-1; 9 bases are shared with TRBD1. Germline trimming cut 0 bases from V and 0 bases from J; bases unmatched to any gene: 8. CDR3 length: 18 amino acids. Germline loops: CDR1 SGHVS, CDR2 FNYEAQ. CDR3 nucleotides: TGTGCCAGCAGCTTAGCGCCTTCCGGGACAGGGCTGAACACTGAAGCTTTCTTT. Translated: CASSLAPSGTGLNTEAFF.

The CDR3, as DNA: TGTGCCAGCAGCCCTACTAGCGGAAGTTCCTACGAGCAGTACTTC. Translation: CASSPTSGSSYEQYF. The chain is built from TRBV7-9 and TRBJ2-7; TRBD2 aligns across 8 bases. V lost 5 bases, J lost 1 base, and 7 bases stayed unmatched. CDR3 size: 15 residues. CDR1 and CDR2 (germline): SEHNR, FQNEAQ (reference sequence).

The V and J genes are TRBV27 and TRBJ2-7, with a possible D match to TRBD1 (6 bases). This CDR3 spans 15 amino acids. With 5 bases removed from V and 3 bases from J, the gap between germline ends came to 17 bases. The germline V gene has CDR1 MNHEY and CDR2 SMNVEV (reference sequence). The CDR3 region is CASSIGYGQIYEQYF. CDR3 DNA sequence: TGTGCCAGCAGTATTGGCTATGGACAGATCTACGAGCAGTACTTC.

The J gene is TRBJ2-2, the V gene TRBV4-1; D ambiguous. In germline, CDR1 is MGHRA, CDR2 YSYEKL. V was shortened by 4 bases and J by 0 bases, with 15 bases between the two germline ends. The CDR3 contains 17 residues. The CDR3 spells CASSPTDLDANTGELFF. CDR3 DNA: TGCGCCAGCAGCCCCACGGACCTAGACGCGAACACCGGGGAGCTGTTTTTT.

This rearrangement joins TRBV11-2 to TRBJ1-2, with 8 positions matching TRBD1. The CDR3 runs 13 residues. Per the germline V gene, CDR1 is SGHAT and CDR2 is FQNNGV. V lost 5 bases to trimming and J lost 6 bases; unmatched junction nucleotides: 5. CDR3 residues: CASSLTGDDGYTF. In DNA, the CDR3 is TGTGCCAGCAGCCTGACAGGGGACGATGGCTACACCTTC.

The chain couples TRBV15 to TRBJ2-1, with D uncertain. Trimming shortened V by 3 bases and J by 4 bases, and 4 bases separated the two germline ends. Germline V gene data show CDR1 as LNHNV and CDR2 as YYDKDF (reference sequence). This CDR3 contains 12 residues. This CDR3 is CATSRGYNEQFF. The CDR3, as DNA: TGTGCCACCAGCAGGGGGTACAATGAGCAGTTCTTC.

The V call is TRBV19, the J call TRBJ2-7; 7 nucleotides align to TRBD1. The junction had 7 bases not matched to a gene; V was cut back by 5 bases and J by 3 bases. CDR1 and CDR2 (germline): LNHDA, SQIVND (reference sequence). The CDR3 loop spans 14 amino acids. CDR3 sequence (DNA): TGTGCCAGTAGTGTGACAGGGTGGGACTACGAGCAGTACTTC. Translating it yields CASSVTGWDYEQYF.

The chain is built from TRBV7-9 and TRBJ2-7, with 7 bases that match TRBD1. The CDR3 loop spans 14 amino acids. V was pared by 6 bases and J by 2 bases, with 7 bases of the junction left unmatched. Germline CDR1 reads SEHNR; CDR2 reads FQNEAQ (reference sequence). CDR3 in amino acids: CASSSTGQPYEQYF. In DNA, the CDR3 is TGTGCCAGCAGTTCAACGGGACAGCCCTACGAGCAGTACTTC.

The chain carries TRBV25-1 and TRBJ1-2; D is perhaps TRBD1 (5 bases). This CDR3 spans 14 amino acids. Germline V lookup: CDR1 MGHDK, CDR2 SYGVNS. Trimming cost V 0 bases and J 4 bases, with 9 bases left between them. The CDR3 region is CASSEYTGGYGYTF. The CDR3 DNA is TGTGCCAGCAGTGAATATACAGGCGGCTATGGCTACACCTTC.